The 29 T cell receptor beta chains below come from one sample, sequenced in a study of blood T cells in healthy people across ages. A second PCR, run for roughly 7 to 11 cycles, used a sample-barcoded 5' primer plus a J-beta primer mix. TCRdb redid the calling of the 5' RACE reads with MiXCR, one entry per CDR3 protein. In the table there are more than 650,000 distinct CDR3 sequences, 20% to 25% of which are singletons. The specimen sequenced was blood. The receptors stem from a man between 70 and 80 years old in good health.

The chain combines TRBV7-9 with TRBJ2-1; no clear D gene. The CDR3 covers 13 residues. V lost 5 bases, J lost 5 bases, and 10 bases lay in between. The V gene's germline CDR1 is SEHNR and CDR2 FQNEAQ (reference sequence). The CDR3 DNA sequence: TGTGCCAGCAGCCCTCCCCTAAACAATGAGCAGTTCTTC. Translated: CASSPPLNNEQFF.

The rearrangement links TRBV12-3 or TRBV12-4 to TRBJ2-2, with TRBD2 matching 10 bases. The trim removed 7 bases at V and 3 bases at J, leaving 2 bases unmatched. CDR3 size: 14 residues. CDR3 in amino acids: CASTGLADTGELFF. The CDR3 nucleotides read TGTGCCAGCACCGGACTAGCGGACACCGGGGAGCTGTTTTTT.

This clonotype was counted at least ten times. The chain uses TRBV7-2 and TRBJ1-3; no clear D. The CDR3 runs 13 residues. V lost 5 bases and J lost 0, with 5 bases in between. Germline V lookup: CDR1 SGHTA, CDR2 FQGNSA. The CDR3: CASSRDSGNTIYF. CDR3 in DNA: TGTGCCAGCAGCAGGGACTCTGGAAACACCATATATTTT.

Only a few counts were recorded for this clonotype. The rearrangement joins TRBV29-1 to TRBJ1-2; tentative D call: TRBD1 (6 bases). V shed 7 bases and J shed 2 bases, with 20 bases lying between them. Germline-derived CDR1 and CDR2 are SQVTM and ANQGSEA. The CDR3 loop spans 15 amino acids. The CDR3 bases are TGCAGCGAGCTCTCCCCAAACACAGGGAACTATGGCTACACCTTC. Encoded protein: CSELSPNTGNYGYTF.

This clonotype showed up just a few times. The rearrangement joins TRBV6-2 or TRBV6-3 to TRBJ2-3, with a tentative D call TRBD1 (6 bases). Trimming left V 0 bases short and J 0 bases short, with 13 bases between. Germline V gives CDR1 MNHEY, CDR2 SVGEGT. This CDR3 is 17 amino acids long. The CDR3 loop reads CASSYSGRDTSTDTQYF. The CDR3 nucleotides are TGTGCCAGCAGTTACTCGGGAAGGGACACTAGCACAGATACGCAGTATTTT.

This clonotype appeared many times. This chain uses TRBV7-9 with TRBJ2-5, with D perhaps matching TRBD2 (5 bases). The CDR3 totals 14 residues. Deletions cut 3 bases from V and 0 bases from J, with 8 bases between. From germline, CDR1 is SEHNR and CDR2 FQNEAQ (reference sequence). In DNA form, the CDR3 reads TGTGCCAGCAGCTTTACGCGGGACCAAGAGACCCAGTACTTC. Translation gives CASSFTRDQETQYF.

This clonotype came up many times. This chain links TRBV9 with TRBJ2-3; weak D call: TRBD2 (5 bases). This CDR3 spans 13 amino acids. V shed 3 bases and J shed 6 bases, with 11 bases lying between them. The germline CDR1 and CDR2 sequences are SGDLS and YYNGEE. CDR3 region: CASSEGQRDTQYF. CDR3 coding DNA: TGTGCCAGCAGCGAGGGCCAGCGGGATACGCAGTATTTT.

This clonotype has only a few counts. The rearrangement uses TRBV6-4 and TRBJ2-3; a weak D match, TRBD2 (6 bases). The CDR3 has 14 amino acids. The germline gives CDR1 MRHNA, CDR2 SNTAGT. Trimming removed 6 bases from V and 5 bases from J, with 15 bases in between. The CDR3 sequence is CASSRNGGEDTQYF. As DNA, the CDR3 is TGTGCCAGCAGCCGTAACGGAGGGGAAGATACGCAGTATTTT.

A few counts support this clonotype. This CDR3 fails to terminate in the conserved phenylalanine or tryptophan, so it likely reflects a read error. The genes are TRBV2 and TRBJ2-1, with D unclear. This CDR3 has 11 residues. Germline values: CDR1 SNHLY, CDR2 FYNNEI. The germline V and J ends were trimmed by 7 bases and 7 bases, with 8 bases remaining between them. This CDR3 is CASTRFNEQFL. The CDR3 bases are TGTGCCAGCACGCGGTTTAATGAGCAGTTCCTC.

About this clonotype itself: Compared with germline, one end of the junction differs, possibly owing to a read error. The chain has TRBV12-3 or TRBV12-4 and TRBJ2-2, with 11 positions matching TRBD2. The CDR3 has 15 residues. The CDR3, as DNA: TGTGCCAGCAGTCTAGCGGGGGGCGTCACCGGGGAGCTGTTTTTT. Protein product: CASSLAGGVTGELFF.

A word on this clonotype: This sequence may be a read error, since a much larger clone differs from it by one base. Because it lacks the conserved phenylalanine or tryptophan at the end, this CDR3 is likely a read error. The CDR3 region is CATSREMTGGAYTL. CDR3 in DNA: TGTGCCACCAGCAGAGAAATGACAGGGGGCGCCTACACCTTA. The chain links TRBV15 to TRBJ1-2; 10 positions match TRBD1. With 0 bases clipped from V and 10 bases from J, the junction kept 5 bases outside the gene matches. The CDR3 spans 14 residues. Germline lookup yields CDR1 LNHNV and CDR2 YYDKDF (reference sequence).

V usage is TRBV5-1 and J usage is TRBJ1-1, with 8 bases matching TRBD1. Trimming took 2 bases from V and 1 from J; bases not matched to a gene: 10. This CDR3 region has 17 residues. Germline CDR1 and CDR2: SGHRS and YFSETQ. The CDR3 here is CASSFVSPGTGNTEAFF. In DNA form, the CDR3 reads TGCGCCAGCAGCTTCGTATCCCCCGGGACAGGGAACACTGAAGCTTTCTTT.

This clonotype was picked up a small number of times. For the CDR3, the DNA is TGCAGTGCTAGGAGAGCTAGCGGGAGAGGAGTCCAAAACATTCAGTACTTC. It yields the protein CSARRASGRGVQNIQYF. The V call is TRBV20-1, the J call TRBJ2-4, with 10 bases fitting TRBD2. V shed 3 bases and J 5 bases; nucleotides not matched to a gene: 13. Looked up from germline, CDR1 is DFQATT and CDR2 is SNEGSKA (reference sequence). This CDR3 is 17 amino acids long.

The chain couples TRBV5-1 to TRBJ2-1, with 8 positions matching TRBD2. Germline-derived CDR1 and CDR2 are SGHRS and YFSETQ. The CDR3 loop spans 15 amino acids. The V segment lost 8 bases and the J segment 3 bases; nucleotides outside the gene matches: 10. CDR3 residues: CASSDSGADYNEQFF. The CDR3 DNA follows: TGCGCCAGTAGTGATAGCGGGGCGGACTACAATGAGCAGTTCTTC.

In this sample, this clonotype turned up a few times. The chain combines TRBV28 with TRBJ2-5, with no clear D. Germline CDR1 and CDR2: MDHEN and SYDVKM. Trimming removed 3 bases from V and 14 bases from J, with 13 bases in between. The CDR3 sequence is 11 residues long. CDR3 residues: CASSLGYQSYF. CDR3 sequence (DNA): TGTGCCAGCAGTTTGGGGTACCAATCCTACTTC.

The chain carries TRBV28 and TRBJ2-5; D may be TRBD1 or TRBD2 (5 bases each). Per the germline V gene, CDR1 is MDHEN and CDR2 is SYDVKM. This CDR3 region has 18 residues. Trimming removed 5 bases from V and 2 bases from J, with 24 bases in between. CDR3 DNA: TGTGCCAGCAGTCTTCTTGCCGGGACCCAGGCCCTACAAGAGACCCAGTACTTC. The encoded protein is CASSLLAGTQALQETQYF.

This clonotype was counted many times. This sequence joins TRBV6-6 and TRBJ1-1; D not certain. The CDR3 runs 11 residues. The germline V and J ends were trimmed by 0 bases and 8 bases, with 4 bases remaining between them. Germline V lookup: CDR1 MNHNY, CDR2 SVGAGI (reference sequence). The CDR3 nucleotides are TGTGCCAGCAGTTACTCGAGAGAAGCTTTCTTT. This gives the protein CASSYSREAFF.

This clonotype has only a few counts. CDR3 in DNA: TGCAGTGCTAGGGACGATCAAACCCGGACAGGGATGAACATTCAGTACTTC. Translated: CSARDDQTRTGMNIQYF. The genes are TRBV20-1 and TRBJ2-4, with 8 bases lining up with TRBD1. The CDR3 spans 17 residues. The trim removed 3 bases at V and 7 bases at J, leaving 17 bases unmatched. Germline CDR1 reads DFQATT; CDR2 reads SNEGSKA (reference sequence).

V is TRBV20-1 and J is TRBJ1-2, with D tentatively TRBD1 (6 bases). The CDR3 has 13 amino acids. Germline values: CDR1 DFQATT, CDR2 SNEGSKA (reference sequence). V was cut by 3 bases and J by 4 bases, with 12 bases left in between. CDR3 in DNA: TGCAGTGCTAGCGGGGGGCTTGGCTATGGCTACACCTTC. Translating gives CSASGGLGYGYTF.

The chain combines TRBV10-3 with TRBJ1-2; D is uncertain. The CDR3 sequence is 14 residues long. Germline values: CDR1 ENHRY, CDR2 SYGVKD. The germline V and J ends were trimmed by 3 bases and 5 bases, with 13 bases remaining between them. The CDR3 reads CAISEAGMEYGYTF. The CDR3 nucleotides are TGTGCCATCAGTGAAGCGGGTATGGAGTATGGCTACACCTTC.

The sample holds a few counts of this clonotype. The rearrangement uses TRBV7-2 and TRBJ1-2; TRBD1 might be the D (6 bases). The CDR3 extends over 15 amino acids. V was shortened by 3 bases and J by 4 bases, with 15 bases between the two germline ends. Germline V gives CDR1 SGHTA, CDR2 FQGNSA. The CDR3: CASSLQGTPGYGYTF. The CDR3 coding sequence is TGTGCCAGCAGCTTGCAGGGGACCCCTGGCTATGGCTACACCTTC.

This chain uses TRBV20-1 with TRBJ2-1; unclear D gene. Matching the DNA end better, TRBJ2-5 makes the J call doubtful. This CDR3 has 13 amino acids. Germline assignment: CDR1 DFQATT and CDR2 SNEGSKA (reference sequence). As DNA, the CDR3 is TGCAGTGCCCCCGAGGCCGATGGTCGCGCCCAGTACTTC. Residues: CSAPEADGRAQYF.

There are a few counts of this clonotype. CDR3 protein: CASSQNPSRTRREQYF. The CDR3 DNA reads as TGTGCCAGCAGCCAGAACCCTTCAAGGACTCGCCGCGAGCAGTACTTC. The chain carries TRBV14 and TRBJ2-7, with D tentatively TRBD2 (5 bases). The CDR3 loop spans 16 amino acids. V lost 3 bases and J 6 bases, leaving 21 bases between the germline ends. Germline V CDR1 and CDR2: SGHDN, FVKESK.

The chain carries TRBV12-3 or TRBV12-4 and TRBJ2-7, with D perhaps being TRBD1 or TRBD2 (5 bases each). Trimming left V 6 bases short and J 2 bases short, with 14 bases between. The CDR3 spans 14 residues. CDR3 sequence (DNA): TGTGCCAGCAGCCGGACTGGGGGTCCCTACGAGCAGTACTTC. Its translation is CASSRTGGPYEQYF.

The chain couples TRBV28 to TRBJ2-1; D may match TRBD1 or TRBD2 (5 bases each). The DNA end favors TRBJ2-7, so the J call may be wrong. This CDR3 has 15 residues. Germline CDR1 is MDHEN and CDR2 is SYDVKM. The DNA for the CDR3 is TGTGCCAGCAGCCCCTCGGGGCTCCAAACCTACGAGCAGTACTTC. Its protein is CASSPSGLQTYEQYF.

This rearrangement joins TRBV4-3 to TRBJ1-2; D is undetermined. Per germline, CDR1 LGHNA and CDR2 YSLEER. The CDR3 totals 15 residues. The V and J ends lost 0 bases and 2 bases respectively, with 10 bases between them. The CDR3 DNA sequence: TGCGCCAGCAGCCAAGATTCCGATATCAACTATGGCTACACCTTC. This translates into CASSQDSDINYGYTF.

The V call is TRBV29-1, the J call TRBJ2-3; D not resolved. V was trimmed by 6 bases and J by 0 bases, leaving 10 bases between them. Germline CDR1 and CDR2: SQVTM and ANQGSEA. The CDR3 is 13 residues long. The CDR3 reads CSVVDQSTDTQYF. CDR3 sequence (DNA): TGCAGCGTGGTCGATCAGAGCACAGATACGCAGTATTTT.

This clonotype was seen repeatedly, ten times or more. J is TRBJ1-5 and V is TRBV7-6, with a possible D match to TRBD1 (5 bases). The CDR3 is 17 residues long. Germline V gene sequence: CDR1 SGHVS, CDR2 FNYEAQ. The V and J ends lost 0 bases and 4 bases respectively, with 16 bases between them. In nucleotides, the CDR3 is TGTGCCAGCAGCTTAGCCGCATCCGGGACTGTGAATCAGCCCCAGCATTTT. Translated, it gives CASSLAASGTVNQPQHF.

J is TRBJ2-7 and V is TRBV28, with TRBD1 matching 7 bases. Gene TRBJ2-5 matches the end of the DNA better, so the J call may be wrong. This CDR3 has 12 residues. CDR1 is MDHEN, CDR2 SYDVKM, per germline. The CDR3 region is CASRGQAWTQYF. DNA of the CDR3: TGTGCCAGCAGAGGACAGGCTTGGACCCAGTACTTC.